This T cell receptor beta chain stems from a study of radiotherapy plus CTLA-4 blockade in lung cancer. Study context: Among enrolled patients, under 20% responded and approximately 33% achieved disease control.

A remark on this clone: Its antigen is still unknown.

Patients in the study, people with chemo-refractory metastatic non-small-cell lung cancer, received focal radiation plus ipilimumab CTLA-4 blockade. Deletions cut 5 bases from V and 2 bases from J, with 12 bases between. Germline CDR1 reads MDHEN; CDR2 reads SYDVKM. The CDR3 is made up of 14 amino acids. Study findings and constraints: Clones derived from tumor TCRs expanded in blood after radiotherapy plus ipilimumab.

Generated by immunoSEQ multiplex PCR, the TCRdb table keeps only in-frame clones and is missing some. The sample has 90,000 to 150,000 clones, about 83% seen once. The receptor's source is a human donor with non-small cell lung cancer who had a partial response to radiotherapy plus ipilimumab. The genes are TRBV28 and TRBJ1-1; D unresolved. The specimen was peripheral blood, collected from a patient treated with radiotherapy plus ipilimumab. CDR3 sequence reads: CASSKGEVNTEAFF. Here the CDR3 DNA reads TGTGCCAGCAGTAAGGGAGAGGTCAACACTGAAGCTTTCTTT.